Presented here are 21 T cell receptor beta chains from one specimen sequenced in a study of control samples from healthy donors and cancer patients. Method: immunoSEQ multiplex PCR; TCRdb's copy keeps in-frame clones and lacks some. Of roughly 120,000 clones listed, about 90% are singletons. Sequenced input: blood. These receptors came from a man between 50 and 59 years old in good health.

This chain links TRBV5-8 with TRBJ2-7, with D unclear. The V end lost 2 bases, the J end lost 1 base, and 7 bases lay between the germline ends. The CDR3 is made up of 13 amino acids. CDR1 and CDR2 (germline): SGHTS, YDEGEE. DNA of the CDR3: TGTGCCAGCAGCTTTGGGCTTTCCTACGAGCAGTACTTC. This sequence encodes CASSFGLSYEQYF. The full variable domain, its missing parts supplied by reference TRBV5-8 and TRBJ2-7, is EAGVTQSPTHLIKTRGQQATLRCSPISGHTSVYWYQQALGLGLQFLLWYDEGEERNRGNFPPRFSGRQFPNYSSELNVNALELEDSALYLCASSFGLSYEQYFGPGTRLTVT.

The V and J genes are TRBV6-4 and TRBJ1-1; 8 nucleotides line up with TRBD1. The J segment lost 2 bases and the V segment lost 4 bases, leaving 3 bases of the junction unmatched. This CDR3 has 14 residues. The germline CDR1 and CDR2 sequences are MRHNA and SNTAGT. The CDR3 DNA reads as TGTGCCAGCAGTGTCGACAGGGGAAACACTGAAGCTTTCTTT. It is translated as CASSVDRGNTEAFF.

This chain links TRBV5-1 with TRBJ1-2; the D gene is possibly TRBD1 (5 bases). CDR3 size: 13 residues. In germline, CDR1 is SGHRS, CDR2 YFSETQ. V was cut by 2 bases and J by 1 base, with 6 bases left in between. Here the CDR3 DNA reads TGCGCCAGCAGCTTCGGGGGTAACTATGGCTACACCTTC. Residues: CASSFGGNYGYTF.

For the CDR3, the DNA is TGTGCCAGCAGTTCCAGACAGGACCAAGAGACCCAGTACTTC. Encoded protein: CASSSRQDQETQYF. This chain connects TRBV27 to TRBJ2-5, with D perhaps TRBD1 (6 bases). Germline loops: CDR1 MNHEY, CDR2 SMNVEV (reference sequence). V lost 4 bases and J lost 0, with 9 bases in between. There are 14 residues in the CDR3.

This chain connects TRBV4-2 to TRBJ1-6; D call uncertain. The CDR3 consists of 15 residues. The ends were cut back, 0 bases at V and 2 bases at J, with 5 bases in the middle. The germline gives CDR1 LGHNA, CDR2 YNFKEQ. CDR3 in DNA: TGTGCCAGCAGCCAAGACGGCACCTATAATTCACCCCTCCACTTT. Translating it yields CASSQDGTYNSPLHF.

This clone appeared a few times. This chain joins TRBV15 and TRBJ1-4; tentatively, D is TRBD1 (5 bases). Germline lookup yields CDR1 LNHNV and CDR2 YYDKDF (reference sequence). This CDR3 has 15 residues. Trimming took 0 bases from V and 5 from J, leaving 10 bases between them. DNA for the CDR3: TGTGCCACCAGCAGAGAACAGGCAGGCAATGAAAAACTGTTTTTT. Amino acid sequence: CATSREQAGNEKLFF.

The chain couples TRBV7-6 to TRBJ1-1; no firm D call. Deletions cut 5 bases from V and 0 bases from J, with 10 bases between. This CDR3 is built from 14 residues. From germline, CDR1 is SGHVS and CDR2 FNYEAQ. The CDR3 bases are TGTGCCAGCAGCCTCCGGACGGTGAACACTGAAGCTTTCTTT. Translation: CASSLRTVNTEAFF.

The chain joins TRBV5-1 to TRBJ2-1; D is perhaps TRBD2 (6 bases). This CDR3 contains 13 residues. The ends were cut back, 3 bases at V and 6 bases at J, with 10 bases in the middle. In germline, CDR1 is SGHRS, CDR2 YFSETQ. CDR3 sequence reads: CASSSGRGNEQFF. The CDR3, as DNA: TGCGCCAGCAGCTCCGGGAGAGGCAATGAGCAGTTCTTC. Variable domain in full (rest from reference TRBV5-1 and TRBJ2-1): KAGVTQTPRYLIKTRGQQVTLSCSPISGHRSVSWYQQTPGQGLQFLFEYFSETQRNKGNFPGRFSGRQFSNSRSEMNVSTLELGDSALYLCASSSGRGNEQFFGPGTRLTVL.

CDR3 DNA: TGTGCCAGTAGTATATTCCCCTTTAGTCACCCGTTTTTT. This sequence encodes CASSIFPFSHPFF. The chain links TRBV19 to TRBJ1-4; D uncertain. CDR1 and CDR2 from the germline V gene are LNHDA and SQIVND (reference sequence). Trimming cost V 2 bases and J 16 bases, with 17 bases left between them. The CDR3 covers 13 residues.

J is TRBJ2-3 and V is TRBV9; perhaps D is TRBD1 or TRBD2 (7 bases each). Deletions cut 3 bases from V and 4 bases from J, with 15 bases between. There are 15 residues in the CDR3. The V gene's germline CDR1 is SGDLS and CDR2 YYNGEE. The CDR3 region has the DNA TGTGCCAGCAGCGACCTCAGGGGGGGGCCAGATACGCAGTATTTT. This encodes CASSDLRGGPDTQYF.

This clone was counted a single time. The CDR3 DNA reads as TGTGCCAGTAGTCTTGGACTCTACTACGAGCAGTACTTC. It is translated as CASSLGLYYEQYF. The V and J genes are TRBV19 and TRBJ2-7, with D perhaps TRBD2 (5 bases). From germline, CDR1 is LNHDA and CDR2 SQIVND (reference sequence). V lost 5 bases, J lost 3 bases, and 11 bases lay in between. The CDR3 contains 13 residues.

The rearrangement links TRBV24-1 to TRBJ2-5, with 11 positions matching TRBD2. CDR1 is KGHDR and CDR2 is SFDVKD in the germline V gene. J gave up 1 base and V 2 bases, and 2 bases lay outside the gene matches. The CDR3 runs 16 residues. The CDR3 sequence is CATSDSGLAGQETQYF. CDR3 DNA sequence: TGTGCCACCAGTGATTCCGGACTAGCGGGCCAAGAGACCCAGTACTTC.

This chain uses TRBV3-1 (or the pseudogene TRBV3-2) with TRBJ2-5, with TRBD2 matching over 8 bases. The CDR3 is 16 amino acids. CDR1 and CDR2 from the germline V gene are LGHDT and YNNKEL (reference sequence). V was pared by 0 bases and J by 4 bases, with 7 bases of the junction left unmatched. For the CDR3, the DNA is TGTGCCAGCAGCCAAGAGGGACGGGGGGGCAGAGAGACCCAGTACTTC. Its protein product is CASSQEGRGGRETQYF.

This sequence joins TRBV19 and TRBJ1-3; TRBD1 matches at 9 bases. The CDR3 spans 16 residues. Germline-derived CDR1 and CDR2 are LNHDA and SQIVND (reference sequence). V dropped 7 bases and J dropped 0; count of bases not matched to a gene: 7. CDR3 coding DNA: TGTGCCAGTACTTCCGGGACAGGGCGCTCTGGAAACACCATATATTTT. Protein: CASTSGTGRSGNTIYF. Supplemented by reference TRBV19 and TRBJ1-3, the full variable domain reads DGGITQSPKYLFRKEGQNVTLSCEQNLNHDAMYWYRQDPGQGLRLIYYSQIVNDFQKGDIAEGYSVSREKKESFPLTVTSAQKNPTAFYLCASTSGTGRSGNTIYFGEGSWLTVV.

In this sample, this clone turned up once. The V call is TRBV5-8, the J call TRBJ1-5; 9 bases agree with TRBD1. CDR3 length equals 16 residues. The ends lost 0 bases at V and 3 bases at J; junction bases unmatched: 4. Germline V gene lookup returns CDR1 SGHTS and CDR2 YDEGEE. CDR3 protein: CASSLARDRDNQPQHF. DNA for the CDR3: TGTGCCAGCAGCTTGGCCAGGGACAGGGACAATCAGCCCCAGCATTTT.

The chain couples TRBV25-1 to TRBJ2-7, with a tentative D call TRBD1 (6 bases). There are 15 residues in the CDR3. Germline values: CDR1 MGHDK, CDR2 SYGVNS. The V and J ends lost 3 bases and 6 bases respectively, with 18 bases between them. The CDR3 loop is CASSETLRKQGEQYF. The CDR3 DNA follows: TGTGCCAGCAGTGAGACCCTCAGGAAACAGGGCGAGCAGTACTTC.

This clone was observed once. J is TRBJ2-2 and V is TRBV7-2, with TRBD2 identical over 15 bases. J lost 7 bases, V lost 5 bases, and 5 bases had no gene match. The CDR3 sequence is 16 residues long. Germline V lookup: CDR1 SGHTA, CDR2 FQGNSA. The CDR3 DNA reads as TGTGCCAGCAGCCCCGGACTAGCGGGGGGGGGCGGGGAGCTGTTTTTT. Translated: CASSPGLAGGGGELFF.

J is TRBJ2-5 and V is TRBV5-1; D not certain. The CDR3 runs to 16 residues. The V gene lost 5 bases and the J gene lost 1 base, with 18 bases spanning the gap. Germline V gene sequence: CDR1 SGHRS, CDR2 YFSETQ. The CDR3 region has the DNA TGCGCCAGCAGTTCTTCCCCATGGCGGATCCAAGAGACCCAGTACTTC. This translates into CASSSSPWRIQETQYF.

CDR3 protein: CASSLKPLAGGADTQYF. CDR3 DNA sequence: TGTGCCAGCAGCTTAAAGCCCCTAGCGGGAGGAGCGGATACGCAGTATTTT. V usage is TRBV7-2 and J usage is TRBJ2-3; 11 nucleotides match TRBD2. The V and J ends lost 2 bases and 6 bases, in that order; junction bases with no gene match: 10. Germline assignment: CDR1 SGHTA and CDR2 FQGNSA. This CDR3 spans 17 amino acids.

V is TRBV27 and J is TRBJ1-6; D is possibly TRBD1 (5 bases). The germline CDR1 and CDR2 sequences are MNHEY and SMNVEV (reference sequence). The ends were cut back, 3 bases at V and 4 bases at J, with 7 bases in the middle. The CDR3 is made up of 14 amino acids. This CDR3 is CASSFEGYNSPLHF. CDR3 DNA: TGTGCCAGCAGTTTTGAGGGGTATAATTCACCCCTCCACTTT.

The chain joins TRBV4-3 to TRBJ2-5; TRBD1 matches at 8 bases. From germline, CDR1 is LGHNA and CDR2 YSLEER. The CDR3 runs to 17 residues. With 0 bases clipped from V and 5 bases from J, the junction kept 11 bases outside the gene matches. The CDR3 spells CASSQDPRDRLWETQYF. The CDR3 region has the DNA TGCGCCAGCAGCCAAGACCCCCGGGACAGGTTATGGGAGACCCAGTACTTC.